Listed below are T cell receptor beta chains from one sample, sequenced in a study of OX40 agonist ivuxolimab in advanced cancers. Assay used: immunoSEQ multiplex PCR; TCRdb lists only in-frame clones, some missing. The sample records approximately 79,000 clones, 65% to 90% being singletons. This specimen consisted of CD4+ or CD8+ T cells sorted from blood, obtained in a trial of the OX40 agonist ivuxolimab. Source of these receptors: an adult with an advanced solid tumor such as melanoma, head and neck, liver or kidney cancer. Both conserved end residues are trimmed from each CDR3. The D gene is left open where the match is weak. The size of a clone is reported for some rows only, either as once, few or many, or as a class for expanded clones.

V: TRBV19
size: NA
D: NA
J: TRBJ1-5
CDR3: AATAGRGGQPQH

V: TRBV6-1
size: NA
D: TRBD2
J: TRBJ2-7
CDR3: ASTISGEYEQY

V: TRBV27
size: NA
D: TRBD1
J: TRBJ2-3
CDR3: ASSYGQGVTDTQY

V: TRBV30
size: NA
D: NA
J: TRBJ1-5
CDR3: AWSVSGGGQPQH

V: TRBV11-3
size: NA
D: NA
J: TRBJ2-1
CDR3: ASSLRGAAYEQF

V: TRBV6-5
size: NA
D: NA
J: TRBJ1-1
CDR3: ASSEAGNTEAF

V: TRBV6-1
size: few
D: NA
J: TRBJ1-1
CDR3: ASTYFTEAF

V: TRBV9
size: NA
D: TRBD2
J: TRBJ2-3
CDR3: ASSQYPGLAGVSSYADTQY

V: TRBV15
size: NA
D: TRBD2
J: TRBJ2-5
CDR3: ATSSIAGGPETQY

V: TRBV5-1
size: NA
D: TRBD1
J: TRBJ1-4
CDR3: ASRPTGTGDEKLF

V: TRBV7-2
size: NA
D: TRBD2
J: TRBJ2-7
CDR3: ASSLGTSGSQGQY

V: TRBV7-3
size: NA
D: NA
J: TRBJ2-3
CDR3: ASSLFGGDTQY

V: TRBV28
size: NA
D: NA
J: TRBJ2-4
CDR3: ASSIGTHKNIQY

V: TRBV11-3
size: once
D: NA
J: TRBJ1-2
CDR3: ASSLGRGGGYT

V: TRBV5-4
size: NA
D: TRBD1
J: TRBJ2-1
CDR3: ASSLGPEQGRNGQF

V: TRBV7-9
size: NA
D: TRBD2
J: TRBJ2-1
CDR3: ASSFTSGDYNEQF

V: TRBV11-2
size: NA
D: TRBD1
J: TRBJ1-2
CDR3: ASSPGTVGNYGYT

V: TRBV6-1
size: NA
D: NA
J: TRBJ1-1
CDR3: ASRTGTLNTEAF

V: TRBV30
size: few
D: TRBD1
J: TRBJ1-2
CDR3: AWSVGLISQGAHGYT

V: TRBV11-3
size: NA
D: NA
J: TRBJ1-1
CDR3: ASSQRVRVNTEAF

V: TRBV5-6
size: NA
D: NA
J: TRBJ2-2
CDR3: ASSVGYRGGTGELF

V: TRBV15
size: NA
D: TRBD1
J: TRBJ1-1
CDR3: ATSRDGNRGYSEAF

V: TRBV14
size: once
D: NA
J: TRBJ1-6
CDR3: ASSQGRNSPLH

V: TRBV1
size: NA
D: NA
J: TRBJ2-4
CDR3: TSRGLAGGKNIQY

V: TRBV5-1
size: NA
D: TRBD1
J: TRBJ1-2
CDR3: ASARDDRGNGYT

V: TRBV5-6
size: once
D: NA
J: TRBJ1-3
CDR3: ASSLGVGGSGNTIY

V: TRBV18
size: NA
D: NA
J: TRBJ1-1
CDR3: ASSPSRTVTEAF

V: TRBV6-6
size: NA
D: TRBD1
J: TRBJ1-1
CDR3: ASSLNRGDAEAF

V: TRBV19
size: NA
D: NA
J: TRBJ2-1
CDR3: ASSIVKQYRNEQF

V: TRBV19
size: few
D: NA
J: TRBJ2-6
CDR3: ASRLRSGANVLT

V: TRBV15
size: NA
D: NA
J: TRBJ2-2
CDR3: ATSRQGSTGELF

V: TRBV18
size: NA
D: NA
J: TRBJ1-4
CDR3: ASSPRGGTARKNEKLF

V: TRBV6-5
size: NA
D: NA
J: TRBJ2-7
CDR3: ASSRTALEQY

V: TRBV2
size: few
D: TRBD1
J: TRBJ1-1
CDR3: ASSPDRGTEAF

V: TRBV7-3
size: NA
D: NA
J: TRBJ1-3
CDR3: ASSSPGNTIY

V: TRBV4-1
size: NA
D: NA
J: TRBJ1-1
CDR3: ASSLFLPGPLNTEAF

V: TRBV6-6
size: NA
D: TRBD1
J: TRBJ1-1
CDR3: AITKTGTTEAF

V: TRBV10-3
size: NA
D: TRBD2
J: TRBJ2-3
CDR3: AIRGGLAGGAFTDTQY

V: TRBV11-3
size: NA
D: NA
J: TRBJ2-1
CDR3: ASSLEGTSNEQF

V: TRBV5-4
size: NA
D: NA
J: TRBJ1-3
CDR3: ASSLAADTGNTIY

V: TRBV27
size: NA
D: NA
J: TRBJ1-2
CDR3: ASSLYGGNYGYT

V: TRBV6-5
size: NA
D: NA
J: TRBJ1-4
CDR3: ASTSPGRLNEKLF

V: TRBV10-2
size: NA
D: NA
J: TRBJ2-5
CDR3: ASAGAETQY

V: TRBV28
size: NA
D: NA
J: TRBJ1-3
CDR3: ASSPPGGAGNTIY

V: TRBV7-9
size: NA
D: NA
J: TRBJ1-1
CDR3: ASSLGAGDTEAF

V: TRBV27
size: once
D: NA
J: TRBJ1-5
CDR3: ASSLNGGRVGNQPQH

V: TRBV29-1
size: NA
D: NA
J: TRBJ1-2
CDR3: SVEGGLTSNYGYT

V: TRBV5-8
size: few
D: NA
J: TRBJ1-2
CDR3: ASSFNRAGYT

V: TRBV12-5
size: NA
D: TRBD1
J: TRBJ1-1
CDR3: ASGFPGGREAF

V: TRBV7-9
size: NA
D: NA
J: TRBJ1-2
CDR3: ASSLEGAGPGGYT